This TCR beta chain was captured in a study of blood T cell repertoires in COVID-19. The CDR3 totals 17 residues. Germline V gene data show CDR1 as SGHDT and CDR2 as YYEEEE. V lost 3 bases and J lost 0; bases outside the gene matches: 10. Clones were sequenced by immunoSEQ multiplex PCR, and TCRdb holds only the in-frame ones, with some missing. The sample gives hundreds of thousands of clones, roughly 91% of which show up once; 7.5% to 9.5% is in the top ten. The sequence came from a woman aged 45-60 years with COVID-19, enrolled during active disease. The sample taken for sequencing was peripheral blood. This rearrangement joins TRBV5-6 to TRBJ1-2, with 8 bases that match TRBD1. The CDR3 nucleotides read TGTGCCAGCAGCTCGAAAGACAGGGGACCGACTAACTATGGCTACACCTTC. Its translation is CASSSKDRGPTNYGYTF.